The 19 T cell receptor beta chains below all came from one sample that was sequenced in a study of blood T cell repertoires in COVID-19. TCRdb's table, derived via immunoSEQ multiplex PCR, lists solely in-frame clones and lacks some. This sample has some 200,000 clones, with about 86% found just once. Sequencing was done on a sample of peripheral blood. The origin of the receptors is a woman older than 75 in a cohort sampled during active or convalescent COVID-19.

This clone was observed a few times. The V gene is TRBV5-4, the J gene TRBJ2-1; no reliable D call. With 5 bases removed from V and 0 bases from J, the gap between germline ends came to 12 bases. This CDR3 contains 15 residues. Looked up from germline, CDR1 is SGHNT and CDR2 is YYREEE (reference sequence). The CDR3 region has the DNA TGTGCCAGCAGACCCAACCACAACTCCTACAATGAGCAGTTCTTC. This translates into CASRPNHNSYNEQFF.

In its sample, this clone was seen once. V is TRBV6-5 and J is TRBJ2-7; 9 bases align to TRBD1. This CDR3 is 12 amino acids long. The J segment lost 6 bases and the V segment lost 6 bases, leaving 3 bases of the junction unmatched. Germline V lookup: CDR1 MNHEY, CDR2 SVGAGI. Here the CDR3 DNA reads TGTGCCAGCAGGAAGACAGGGGGCGAGCAGTACTTC. It is translated as CASRKTGGEQYF.

The rearrangement uses TRBV3-1 (or the pseudogene TRBV3-2) and TRBJ1-4; D possibly corresponds to TRBD1 (5 bases). Germline V CDR1 and CDR2: LGHDT, YNNKEL (reference sequence). The CDR3 runs to 14 residues. V shed 2 bases and J shed 3 bases, with 7 bases lying between them. The CDR3: CASSQQGSNEKLFF. CDR3 bases: TGTGCCAGCAGCCAACAGGGCTCTAATGAAAAACTGTTTTTT.

The J gene is TRBJ2-7, the V gene TRBV6-5; TRBD2 might be the D (7 bases). Germline lookup yields CDR1 MNHEY and CDR2 SVGAGI. This CDR3 has 12 amino acids. Trimming left V 10 bases short and J 4 bases short, with 14 bases between. Here the CDR3 DNA reads TGTGCCACCGCGGGGGCTCTGTACGAGCAGTACTTC. Translated: CATAGALYEQYF.

This chain joins TRBV27 and TRBJ1-6, with 9 positions matching TRBD1. Trimming took 3 bases from V and 9 from J; bases not matched to a gene: 6. Germline V gene data show CDR1 as MNHEY and CDR2 as SMNVEV (reference sequence). The CDR3 has 15 residues. The CDR3 DNA follows: TGTGCCAGCAGTTTCTTTTGGGACAGGGCTTCACCCCTCCACTTT. Its protein is CASSFFWDRASPLHF.

This clone was seen just once. The chain carries TRBV5-6 and TRBJ1-5; 8 nucleotides agree with TRBD1. The CDR3 is 14 amino acids. Germline V lookup: CDR1 SGHDT, CDR2 YYEEEE. V dropped 3 bases and J dropped 7; count of bases not matched to a gene: 6. The CDR3 sequence is CASSYQGAGQPQHF. The CDR3 bases are TGTGCCAGCAGCTACCAGGGGGCCGGGCAGCCCCAGCATTTT.

The J gene is TRBJ1-1, the V gene TRBV3-1 (or the pseudogene TRBV3-2), with a tentative D call TRBD1 (6 bases). Germline CDR1 is LGHDT and CDR2 is YNNKEL (reference sequence). There are 15 residues in the CDR3. Trimming shortened V by 0 bases and J by 4 bases, and 12 bases separated the two germline ends. The CDR3 DNA follows: TGTGCCAGCAGCCAAGATCTCCAAGGGGGCACTGAAGCTTTCTTT. Its translation: CASSQDLQGGTEAFF.

The chain uses TRBV11-3 and TRBJ1-2, with TRBD1 matching 7 bases. Germline trimming cut 4 bases from V and 7 bases from J; bases unmatched to any gene: 9. CDR3 length: 14 amino acids. Germline V gives CDR1 SGHNT, CDR2 YENEEA. The DNA of the CDR3 is TGTGCCAGCAGCTCCTCTTCCTACAGGGGTGGCTACACCTTC. Residues: CASSSSSYRGGYTF.

This chain uses TRBV24-1 with TRBJ2-1, with D possibly matching TRBD2 (5 bases). There are 13 residues in the CDR3. From germline, CDR1 is KGHDR and CDR2 SFDVKD. V lost 3 bases and J 4 bases, leaving 6 bases between the germline ends. CDR3 protein: CATSDRGYNEQFF. The CDR3 DNA reads TGTGCCACCAGTGATCGGGGATACAATGAGCAGTTCTTC.

V is TRBV7-8 and J is TRBJ2-7, with D hard to call. Trimming cost V 5 bases and J 0 bases, with 14 bases left between them. The germline gives CDR1 SGHVS, CDR2 FQNEAQ. CDR3 size: 15 residues. Here the CDR3 reads CASSPRRVSSYEQYV. The CDR3 DNA follows: TGTGCCAGCAGCCCGAGGCGCGTTAGCTCCTACGAGCAGTACGTC.

This chain connects TRBV27 to TRBJ1-1; TRBD1 matches 7 bases. The CDR3 totals 15 residues. V shed 10 bases and J 4 bases; nucleotides not matched to a gene: 15. The V gene's germline CDR1 is MNHEY and CDR2 SMNVEV (reference sequence). CDR3 residues: CATLHLRGKSTEAFF. CDR3 nucleotides: TGTGCCACCCTTCACCTCAGGGGGAAGAGCACTGAAGCTTTCTTT.

The V call is TRBV18, the J call TRBJ2-1; unclear D gene. Germline CDR1 KGHSH, CDR2 LQKENI. This CDR3 comprises 15 residues. V lost 2 bases and J lost 0, with 8 bases in between. Written as DNA, the CDR3 is TGTGCCAGCTCACCAACCACGGGCTCCTACAATGAGCAGTTCTTC. The encoded protein is CASSPTTGSYNEQFF.

This chain links TRBV4-1 with TRBJ1-5; a possible D gene is TRBD1 (6 bases). Germline V lookup: CDR1 MGHRA, CDR2 YSYEKL. Trimming took 4 bases from V and 5 from J, leaving 24 bases between them. This CDR3 has 18 residues. The CDR3 reads CASSPEGGEGGVDQPQHF. Here the CDR3 DNA reads TGCGCCAGCAGCCCAGAAGGGGGAGAGGGTGGGGTTGATCAGCCCCAGCATTTT.

The J gene is TRBJ2-7, the V gene TRBV5-1; D remains unclear. The germline gives CDR1 SGHRS, CDR2 YFSETQ. Trimming took off 4 bases at V and 3 bases at J, with 5 bases between the two ends. The CDR3 is 11 residues long. The CDR3 bases are TGCGCCAGCAGCAACAGCTACGAGCAGTACTTC. As protein: CASSNSYEQYF.

V is TRBV9 and J is TRBJ1-5; tentative D call: TRBD1 (6 bases). Trimming left V 3 bases short and J 7 bases short, with 11 bases between. The length of the CDR3 is 13 residues. The germline gives CDR1 SGDLS, CDR2 YYNGEE. DNA of the CDR3: TGTGCCAGCAGCGAGGGGGGGGGACAGCCCCAGCATTTT. Translation gives CASSEGGGQPQHF.

The chain employs TRBV5-4 and TRBJ2-3; tentative D call: TRBD2 (7 bases). The CDR3 is made up of 15 amino acids. Between the trimmed V and J ends, which lost 0 bases and 4 bases, there was a span of 12 bases. Per the germline V gene, CDR1 is SGHNT and CDR2 is YYREEE (reference sequence). The CDR3 DNA follows: TGTGCCAGCAGCTTGGACCAGGGGAGGGCAGATACGCAGTATTTT. Protein sequence: CASSLDQGRADTQYF.

In this sample, this clone turned up once. The chain employs TRBV19 and TRBJ1-1, with no clear D. This CDR3 contains 13 residues. Trimming took off 5 bases at V and 0 bases at J, with 7 bases between the two ends. The germline CDR1 and CDR2 sequences are LNHDA and SQIVND (reference sequence). The DNA of the CDR3 is TGTGCCAGTAGTTTCATCATGAACACTGAAGCTTTCTTT. Its translation: CASSFIMNTEAFF.

The chain carries TRBV7-2 and TRBJ2-3, with 9 bases lining up with TRBD2. Losses at the gene ends were 5 bases for V and 5 bases for J; bases not matched to a gene: 5. The germline V gene encodes CDR1 SGHTA and CDR2 FQGNSA. This CDR3 is 14 amino acids long. The DNA of the CDR3 is TGTGCCAGCAGCGCGGGGGGGGGCAGAGATACGCAGTATTTT. Its protein product is CASSAGGGRDTQYF.

V is TRBV6-1 and J is TRBJ1-2, with D possibly being TRBD1 (5 bases). Germline CDR1 MNHNS, CDR2 SASEGT. The CDR3 runs to 13 residues. Deletions cut 1 base from V and 4 bases from J, with 7 bases between. The CDR3 loop reads CASSEGGLYGYTF. The CDR3 DNA reads TGTGCCAGCAGTGAAGGGGGCCTCTATGGCTACACCTTC.